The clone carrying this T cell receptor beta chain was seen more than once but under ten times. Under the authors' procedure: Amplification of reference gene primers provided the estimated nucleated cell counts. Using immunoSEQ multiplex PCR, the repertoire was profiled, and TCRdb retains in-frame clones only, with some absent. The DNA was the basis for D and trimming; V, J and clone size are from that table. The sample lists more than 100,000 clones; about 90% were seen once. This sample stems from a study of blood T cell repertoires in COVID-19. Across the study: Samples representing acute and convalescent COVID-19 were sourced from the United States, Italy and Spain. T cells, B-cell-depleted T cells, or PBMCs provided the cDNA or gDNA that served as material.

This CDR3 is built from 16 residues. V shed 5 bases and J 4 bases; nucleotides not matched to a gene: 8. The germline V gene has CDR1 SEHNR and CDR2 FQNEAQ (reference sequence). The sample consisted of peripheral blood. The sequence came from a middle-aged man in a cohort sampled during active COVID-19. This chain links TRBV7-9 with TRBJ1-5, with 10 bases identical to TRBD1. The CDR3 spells CASSPSLDRGNQPQHF. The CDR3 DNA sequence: TGTGCCAGCAGCCCTTCTTTGGACAGGGGGAATCAGCCCCAGCATTTT.